A selection of T cell receptor beta chains follows, all from one sample in a study of shared T cell receptors in the human thymus. Method: immunoSEQ multiplex PCR; TCRdb's copy keeps in-frame clones and lacks some. The data contain about 380,000 clones, 95% of them seen just once; the ten biggest clones take up around 0.018%. Sequencing input: thymocytes. The receptor set was obtained from a human donor. The conserved cysteine and the conserved F or W are not part of the CDR3 here. Each record gives: clone size, V gene, CDR3 protein. Not every row has a clone size; where given, it reads once, few, many or a size class.

abundance: -
v_gene: TRBV27
CDR3aa: ASRPKTGVAQPQH

abundance: -
v_gene: TRBV27
CDR3aa: ASRRGTSGGRPENSGELF

abundance: -
v_gene: TRBV27
CDR3aa: ASSLGGGTYNEQF

abundance: -
v_gene: TRBV4-1
CDR3aa: ASSQDSPDWLGEETQY

abundance: -
v_gene: TRBV7-2
CDR3aa: ASSWGLAGEVIDTQY

abundance: -
v_gene: TRBV28
CDR3aa: ASSLGQGEDEQY

abundance: -
v_gene: TRBV7-9
CDR3aa: ASSGDRARNEKLF

abundance: -
v_gene: TRBV20-1
CDR3aa: SAKPRNEQY

abundance: -
v_gene: TRBV28
CDR3aa: ASSGNSGNTIY

abundance: -
v_gene: TRBV19
CDR3aa: ASGLAGGTTYEQY

abundance: -
v_gene: TRBV7-9
CDR3aa: ASSTQELPGANVLT

abundance: once
v_gene: TRBV19
CDR3aa: ASSIISGSGNTIY

abundance: -
v_gene: TRBV14
CDR3aa: ASSQLKLDGYLSSRNTIY